These T cell receptor beta chains were read from a single sample in a study of cytomegalovirus exposure and HLA in healthy donors. Profiled with immunoSEQ multiplex PCR; TCRdb holds only in-frame clones, not every one. The top ten hold 5% to 6.5% of the sample, which has more than 140,000 clones, over 70% seen once. The sample comprised PBMCs. The origin of the receptors is a man aged 30 to 39 in good health and CMV-seropositive. CDR3s include the opening cysteine and the closing phenylalanine or tryptophan. D genes are given only for firm matches. Size is stated for part of the rows, as once, few or many counts, or as a class when the clone is expanded.

TRBD1,TRBV28,NA,TRBJ1-5,CASSPGQGYQPQHF,TGTGCCAGCAGCCCCGGACAGGGATATCAGCCCCAGCATTTT
TRBD1,TRBV30,NA,TRBJ2-1,CAWSEGGSSYNEQFF,TGTGCCTGGAGTGAAGGGGGCTCTTCCTACAATGAGCAGTTCTTC
NA,TRBV5-6,NA,TRBJ2-7,CASSLGMPYEQYF,TGTGCCAGCAGCCTCGGGATGCCCTACGAGCAGTACTTC
TRBD1,TRBV27,NA,TRBJ2-7,CASSPRQGADEQYF,TGTGCCAGCAGTCCTAGACAGGGGGCGGACGAGCAGTACTTC
NA,TRBV4-3,NA,TRBJ2-3,CASSQQTDTQYF,TGCGCCAGCAGCCAACAGACAGATACGCAGTATTTT
NA,TRBV21-1,NA,TRBJ1-1,CASSNLPKRNRVNTEAFF,TGTGCCAGCAGCAACCTTCCGAAGAGGAACAGGGTGAACACTGAAGCTTTCTTT
NA,TRBV6-1,NA,TRBJ2-3,CASSFQGGADTQYF,TGTGCCAGCAGTTTTCAAGGGGGTGCAGATACGCAGTATTTT
TRBD1,TRBV6-5,once,TRBJ1-5,CASKEDRGYNQPQHF,TGTGCCAGCAAGGAGGACAGGGGGTACAATCAGCCCCAGCATTTT
NA,TRBV4-3,NA,TRBJ2-4,CASSPREGRAKNIQYF,TGCGCCAGCAGCCCTAGGGAAGGGAGAGCCAAAAACATTCAGTACTTC
TRBD1,TRBV5-1,NA,TRBJ1-1,CASSWTGDTEAFF,TGCGCCAGCAGTTGGACAGGAGATACTGAAGCTTTCTTT
TRBD1,TRBV27,NA,TRBJ2-1,CASSLGTGSTEEQFF,TGTGCCAGCAGTTTAGGGACAGGCTCCACGGAGGAGCAGTTCTTC
NA,TRBV16,once,TRBJ2-3,CASSLRQGIDTQYF,TGTGCCAGCAGCCTTCGGCAGGGAATAGATACGCAGTATTTT
TRBD1,TRBV7-9,NA,TRBJ1-2,CSSSRGTGGNYGYTF,TGTTCCAGCAGCCGCGGGACAGGGGGAAACTATGGCTACACCTTC
TRBD1,TRBV28,NA,TRBJ2-7,CASSSRTGVRYEQYF,TGTGCCAGCAGTTCCCGTACAGGGGTGAGGTACGAGCAGTACTTC